This T cell receptor (beta chain) came from a study of blood T cell repertoires in COVID-19. Trimming stripped 7 bases from V and 5 bases from J, with 15 bases between. CDR1 is KGHSH and CDR2 is LQKENI in the germline V gene. This CDR3 contains 13 residues. Some clones are missing from TCRdb's copy, which holds only in-frame ones; the method was immunoSEQ multiplex PCR. Of fewer than 150,000 clones listed, roughly 86% are singletons. The rearrangement uses TRBV18 and TRBJ2-7, with D maybe TRBD1 (5 bases). The sample taken for sequencing was peripheral blood. The receptor was derived from a woman aged 45-60 years who had recovered from COVID-19. The CDR3 sequence: CASYSTTGDEQYF. The DNA for the CDR3 is TGTGCCAGCTACTCGACAACAGGCGACGAGCAGTACTTC.